What follows is one TCR beta chain and its context. This clone was seen once. It has no known antigen specificity. No base-level quality is on record; no much larger clone is a single base apart. The data belong to a study of OX40 agonist ivuxolimab in advanced cancers. Notes on the research overall: Ivuxolimab, which targeted the costimulatory receptor OX40 (CD134), was an agonistic, fully human IgG2 monoclonal antibody. Intravenous ivuxolimab was administered to patients every 2 weeks at six dose levels: 0.01, 0.1, 0.3, 1.5, 3 and 10 mg/kg. Of the approximately 50 patients in dose escalation, around 20 had hepatocellular carcinoma, roughly 15 had melanoma, 9 had renal cell carcinoma and 9 had head and neck cancer. The dose-escalation cohort was 82.7% male with a mean age of approximately 60 years, ranging from roughly 23 to 85. Patients were allowed to have had prior anti-PD-1, anti-PD-L1 or anti-CTLA-4 therapy, and approximately 40% of the dose-escalation patients had previously received checkpoint inhibitors. Partial responses occurred in three dose-escalation patients: two with cutaneous melanoma and one with hepatocellular carcinoma. The purpose of peripheral TCRbeta sequencing was to test whether ivuxolimab changed TCR sequence diversity and led to clonal T-cell expansion. The paper covers the monotherapy dose-escalation part of the phase I ivuxolimab trial, which included N ≈ 52 patients.

Genomic DNA was isolated from the sorted cells so that the TCRbeta CDR3 region could be sequenced. TCRbeta CDR3 regions were sequenced using the immunoSEQ Assay. The source is immuneACCESS, and TCRdb retained only in-frame sequences with V and J called. Part of the clones is not carried over; for the studies checked, unresolved V genes explain less than half of this, and the remainder is unexplained. Across this sample there are about 130,000 clones, with under 95% seen only once. In total, the top ten clones hold 0.65% to 0.9% of the sample. Patients with a history of autoimmune disease or receiving systemic immunosuppression were excluded from the trial. Peripheral blood for TCR sequencing was collected from all dose cohorts at baseline, on cycle 4 day 1, and on cycle 7 day 1. The samples were taken from a phase I, first-in-human, multicenter, open-label dose-escalation trial of ivuxolimab. The trial enrolled adults with locally advanced or metastatic head and neck squamous cell, hepatocellular, melanoma or renal cell carcinoma. Before TCR sequencing, CD4+ and CD8+ T cells were separately sorted from peripheral blood.

Beyond this particular receptor, the publication reports: Clonal expansion of both CD4+ and CD8+ blood T cells was observed from baseline to week 6 at doses 0.1 to 3.0 mg/kg. After ivuxolimab, more expanded clones were found on average in CD8+ T cells than in CD4+ T cells. In the 0.1-3.0 mg/kg groups, partial responders were among the patients with the lowest normalized peripheral clonal expansion, particularly in CD8+ T cells. Which antigens the clonally expanded peripheral T cells were specific for was not determined. Low levels of normalized T-cell clonal expansion were also seen in some patients who did not respond.

Including cysteine and phenylalanine, the CDR3 has 14 amino acids. The entry retains the CDR3 DNA only, 42 bases that are in frame from base 1. From the germline V gene (reference sequence), CDR1 is LNHDA and CDR2 is SQIVND. After removal of 7 bases from V and 2 bases from J, the junction retains 7 bases not matched to a gene. Recombination connected TRBV19 to TRBJ2-7, with 8 bases aligning to TRBD2. The sequencing used CD4+ or CD8+ T cells sorted from blood, collected in a trial of the OX40 agonist ivuxolimab. This receptor was taken from an adult with an advanced solid tumor such as melanoma, head and neck, liver or kidney cancer. The CDR3 protein is CASTSSGPPYEQYF. At the DNA level, the sequence is TGTGCCAGTACCTCTAGCGGGCCGCCCTACGAGCAGTACTTC.